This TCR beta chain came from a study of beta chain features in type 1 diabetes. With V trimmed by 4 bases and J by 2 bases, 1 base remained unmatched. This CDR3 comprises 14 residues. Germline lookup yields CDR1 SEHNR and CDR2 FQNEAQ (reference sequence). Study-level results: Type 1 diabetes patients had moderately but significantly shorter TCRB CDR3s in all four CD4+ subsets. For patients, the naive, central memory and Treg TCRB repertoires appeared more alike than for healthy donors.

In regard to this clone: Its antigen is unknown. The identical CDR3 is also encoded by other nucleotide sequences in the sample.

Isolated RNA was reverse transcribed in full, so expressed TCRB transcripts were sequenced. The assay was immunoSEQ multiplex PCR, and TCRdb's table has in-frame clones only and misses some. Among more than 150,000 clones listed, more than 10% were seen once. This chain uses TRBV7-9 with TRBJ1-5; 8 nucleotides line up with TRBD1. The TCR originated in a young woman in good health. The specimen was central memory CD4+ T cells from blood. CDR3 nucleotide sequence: TGTGCCAGCAGCTCGGGACAGGGCAATCAGCCCCAGCATTTT. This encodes CASSSGQGNQPQHF.